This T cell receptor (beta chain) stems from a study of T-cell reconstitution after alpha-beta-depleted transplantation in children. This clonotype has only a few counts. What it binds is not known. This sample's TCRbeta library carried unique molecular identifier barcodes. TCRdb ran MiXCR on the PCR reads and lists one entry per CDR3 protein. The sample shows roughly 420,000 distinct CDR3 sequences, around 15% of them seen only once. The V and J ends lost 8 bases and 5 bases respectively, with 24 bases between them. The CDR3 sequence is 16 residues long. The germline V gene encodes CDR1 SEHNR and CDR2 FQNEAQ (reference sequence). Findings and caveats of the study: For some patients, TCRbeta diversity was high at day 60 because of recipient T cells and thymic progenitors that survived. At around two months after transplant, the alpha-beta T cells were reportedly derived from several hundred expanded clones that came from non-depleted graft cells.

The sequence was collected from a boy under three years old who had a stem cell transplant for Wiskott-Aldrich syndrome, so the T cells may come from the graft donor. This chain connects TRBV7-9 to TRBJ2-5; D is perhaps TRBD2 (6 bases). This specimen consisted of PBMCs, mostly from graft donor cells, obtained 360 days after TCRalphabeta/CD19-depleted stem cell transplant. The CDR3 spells CASEDYMGSGWETQYF. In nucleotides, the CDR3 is TGTGCCAGCGAGGACTATATGGGGTCGGGTTGGGAGACCCAGTACTTC.